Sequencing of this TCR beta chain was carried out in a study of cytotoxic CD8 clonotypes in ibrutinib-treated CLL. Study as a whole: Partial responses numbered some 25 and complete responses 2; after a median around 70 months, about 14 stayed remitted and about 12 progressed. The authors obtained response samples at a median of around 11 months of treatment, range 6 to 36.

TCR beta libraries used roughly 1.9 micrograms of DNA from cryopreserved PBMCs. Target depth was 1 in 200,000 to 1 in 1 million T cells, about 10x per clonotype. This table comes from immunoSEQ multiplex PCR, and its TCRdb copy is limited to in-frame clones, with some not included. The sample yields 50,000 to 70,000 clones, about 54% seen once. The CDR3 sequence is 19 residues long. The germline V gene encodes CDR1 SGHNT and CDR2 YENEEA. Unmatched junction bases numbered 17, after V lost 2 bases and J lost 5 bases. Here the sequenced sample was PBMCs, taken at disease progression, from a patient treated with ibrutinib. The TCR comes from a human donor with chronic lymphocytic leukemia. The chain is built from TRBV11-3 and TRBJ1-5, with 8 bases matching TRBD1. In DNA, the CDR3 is TGTGCCAGCAGCTTATATCTGTGGGACAGGTTATGTCCGTATCAGCCCCAGCATTTT. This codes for CASSLYLWDRLCPYQPQHF. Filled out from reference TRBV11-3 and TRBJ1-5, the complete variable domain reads EAGVVQSPRYKIIEKKQPVAFWCNPISGHNTLYWYLQNLGQGPELLIRYENEEAVDDSQLPKDRFSAERLKGVDSTLKIQPAELGDSAVYLCASSLYLWDRLCPYQPQHFGDGTRLSIL.